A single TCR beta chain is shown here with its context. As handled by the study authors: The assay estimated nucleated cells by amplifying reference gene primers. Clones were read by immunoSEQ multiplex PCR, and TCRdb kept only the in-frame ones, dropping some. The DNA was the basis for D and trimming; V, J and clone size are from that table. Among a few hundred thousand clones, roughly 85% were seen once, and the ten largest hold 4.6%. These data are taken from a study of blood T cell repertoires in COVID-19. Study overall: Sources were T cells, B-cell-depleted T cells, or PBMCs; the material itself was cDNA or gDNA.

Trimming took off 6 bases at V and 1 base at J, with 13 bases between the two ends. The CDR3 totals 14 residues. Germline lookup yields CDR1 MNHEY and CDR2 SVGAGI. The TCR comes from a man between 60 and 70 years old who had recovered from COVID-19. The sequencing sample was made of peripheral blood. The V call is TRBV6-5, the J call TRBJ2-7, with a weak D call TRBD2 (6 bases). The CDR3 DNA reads TGTGCCAGCAGGCGCCCCGGGGGATCCTACGAGCAGTACTTC. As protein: CASRRPGGSYEQYF.